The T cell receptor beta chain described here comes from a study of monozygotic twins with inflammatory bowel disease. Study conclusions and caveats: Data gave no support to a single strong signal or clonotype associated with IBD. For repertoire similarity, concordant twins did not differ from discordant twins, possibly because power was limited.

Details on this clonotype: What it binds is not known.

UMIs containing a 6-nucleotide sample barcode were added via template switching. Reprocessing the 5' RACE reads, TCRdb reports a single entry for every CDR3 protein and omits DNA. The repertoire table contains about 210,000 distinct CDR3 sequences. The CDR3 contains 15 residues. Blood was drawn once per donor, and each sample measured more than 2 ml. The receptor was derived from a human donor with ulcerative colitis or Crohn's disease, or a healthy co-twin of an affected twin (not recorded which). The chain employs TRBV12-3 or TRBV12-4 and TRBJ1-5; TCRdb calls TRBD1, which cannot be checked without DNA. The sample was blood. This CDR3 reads CASGGPGNNNQPQHF.